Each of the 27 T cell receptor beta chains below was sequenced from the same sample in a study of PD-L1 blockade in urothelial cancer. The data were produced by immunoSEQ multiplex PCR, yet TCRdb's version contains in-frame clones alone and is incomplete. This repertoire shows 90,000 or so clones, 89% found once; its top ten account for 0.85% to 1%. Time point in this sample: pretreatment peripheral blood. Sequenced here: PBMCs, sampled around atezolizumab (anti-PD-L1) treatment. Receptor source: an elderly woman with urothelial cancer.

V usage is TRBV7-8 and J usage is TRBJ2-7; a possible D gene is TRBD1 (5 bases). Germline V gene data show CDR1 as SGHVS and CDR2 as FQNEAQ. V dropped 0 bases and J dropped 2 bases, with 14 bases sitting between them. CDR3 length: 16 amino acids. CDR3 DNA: TGTGCCAGCAGCTTAGCCGCACTACAAGGGGCCTACGAGCAGTACTTC. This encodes CASSLAALQGAYEQYF.

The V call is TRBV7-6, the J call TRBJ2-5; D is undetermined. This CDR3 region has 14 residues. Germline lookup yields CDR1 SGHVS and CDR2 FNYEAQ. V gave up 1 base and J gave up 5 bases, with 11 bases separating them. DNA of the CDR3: TGTGCCAGCAGCTTAGGGCCTAGATGGGAGACCCAGTACTTC. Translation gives CASSLGPRWETQYF.

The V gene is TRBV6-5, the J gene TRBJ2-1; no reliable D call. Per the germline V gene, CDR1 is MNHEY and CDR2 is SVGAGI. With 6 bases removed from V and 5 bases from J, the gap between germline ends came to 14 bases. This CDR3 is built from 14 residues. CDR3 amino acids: CASRRSTLNNEQFF. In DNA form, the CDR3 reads TGTGCCAGCAGACGGAGTACCCTAAACAATGAGCAGTTCTTC.

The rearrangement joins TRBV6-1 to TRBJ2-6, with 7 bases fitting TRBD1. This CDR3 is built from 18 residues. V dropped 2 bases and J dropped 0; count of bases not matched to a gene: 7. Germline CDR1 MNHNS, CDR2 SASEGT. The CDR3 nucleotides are TGTGCCAGCAGTGAACGTGTACAGGGGATCTCTGGGGCCAACGTCCTGACTTTC. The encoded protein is CASSERVQGISGANVLTF.

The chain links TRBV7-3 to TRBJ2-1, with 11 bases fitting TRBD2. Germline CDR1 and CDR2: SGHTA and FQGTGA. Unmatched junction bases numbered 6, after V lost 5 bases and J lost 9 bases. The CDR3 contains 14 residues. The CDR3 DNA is TGTGCCAGCAGCGTAGCGGGAGGGCCGAGTGAGCAGTTCTTC. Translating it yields CASSVAGGPSEQFF.

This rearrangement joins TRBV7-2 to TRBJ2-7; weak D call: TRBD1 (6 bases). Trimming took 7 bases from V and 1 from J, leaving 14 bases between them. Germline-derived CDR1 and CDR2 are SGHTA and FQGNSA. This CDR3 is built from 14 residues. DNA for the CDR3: TGTGCCAGCAACCACCGGGACAAGTCCTACGAGCAGTACTTC. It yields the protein CASNHRDKSYEQYF.

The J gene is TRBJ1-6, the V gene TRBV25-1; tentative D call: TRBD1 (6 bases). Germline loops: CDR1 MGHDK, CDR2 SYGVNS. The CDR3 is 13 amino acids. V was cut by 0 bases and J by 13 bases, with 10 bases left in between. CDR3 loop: CASSEYTRGPLHF. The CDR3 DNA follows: TGTGCCAGCAGTGAATATACCAGGGGCCCCCTCCACTTT.

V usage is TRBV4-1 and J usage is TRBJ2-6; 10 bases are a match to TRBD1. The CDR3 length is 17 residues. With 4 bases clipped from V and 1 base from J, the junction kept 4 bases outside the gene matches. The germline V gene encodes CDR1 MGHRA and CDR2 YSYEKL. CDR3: CASSRGGQGSGANVLTF. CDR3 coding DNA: TGCGCCAGCAGCCGGGGGGGACAGGGGTCTGGGGCCAACGTCCTGACTTTC.

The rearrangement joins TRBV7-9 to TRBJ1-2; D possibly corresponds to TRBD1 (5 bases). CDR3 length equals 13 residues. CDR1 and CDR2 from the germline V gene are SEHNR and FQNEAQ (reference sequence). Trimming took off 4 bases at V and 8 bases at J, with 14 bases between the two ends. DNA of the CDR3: TGTGCCAGCAGCTCCGGGACTTCGGAGGGCTACACCTTC. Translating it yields CASSSGTSEGYTF. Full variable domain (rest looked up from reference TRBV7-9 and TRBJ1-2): DTGVSQNPRHKITKRGQNVTFRCDPISEHNRLYWYRQTLGQGPEFLTYFQNEAQLEKSRLLSDRFSAERPKGSFSTLEIQRTEQGDSAMYLCASSSGTSEGYTFGSGTRLTVV.

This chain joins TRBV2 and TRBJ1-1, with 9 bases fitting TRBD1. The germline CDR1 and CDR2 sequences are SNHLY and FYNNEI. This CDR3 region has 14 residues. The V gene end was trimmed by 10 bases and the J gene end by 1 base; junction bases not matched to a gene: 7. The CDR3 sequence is CATGQGIENTEAFF. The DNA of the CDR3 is TGTGCCACCGGACAGGGGATTGAGAACACTGAAGCTTTCTTT.

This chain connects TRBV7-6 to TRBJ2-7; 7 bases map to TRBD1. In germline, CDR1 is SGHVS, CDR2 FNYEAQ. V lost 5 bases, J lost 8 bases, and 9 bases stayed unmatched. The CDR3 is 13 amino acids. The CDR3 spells CASSAGTVDQQYF. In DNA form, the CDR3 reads TGTGCCAGCAGCGCCGGGACAGTAGACCAGCAGTACTTC.

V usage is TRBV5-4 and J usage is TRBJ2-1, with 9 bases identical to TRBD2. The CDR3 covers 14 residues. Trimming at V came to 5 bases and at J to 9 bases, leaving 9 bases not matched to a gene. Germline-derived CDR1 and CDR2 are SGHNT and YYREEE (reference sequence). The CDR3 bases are TGTGCCAGCAGTTTGAAGACTAGCGGACCTGAGCAGTTCTTC. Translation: CASSLKTSGPEQFF.

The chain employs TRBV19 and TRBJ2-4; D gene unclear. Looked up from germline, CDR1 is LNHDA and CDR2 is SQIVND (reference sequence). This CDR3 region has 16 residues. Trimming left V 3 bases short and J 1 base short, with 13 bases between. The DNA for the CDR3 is TGTGCCAGTAGTATCGGGTCCCCCTTGGCCAAAAACATTCAGTACTTC. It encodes CASSIGSPLAKNIQYF.

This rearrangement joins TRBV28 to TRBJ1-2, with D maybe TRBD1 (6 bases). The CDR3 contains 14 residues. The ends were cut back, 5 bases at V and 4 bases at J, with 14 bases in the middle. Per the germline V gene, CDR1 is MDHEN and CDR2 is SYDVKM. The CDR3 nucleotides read TGTGCCAGCAGTCGCAGGGTACAGGGCTATGGCTACACCTTC. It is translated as CASSRRVQGYGYTF.

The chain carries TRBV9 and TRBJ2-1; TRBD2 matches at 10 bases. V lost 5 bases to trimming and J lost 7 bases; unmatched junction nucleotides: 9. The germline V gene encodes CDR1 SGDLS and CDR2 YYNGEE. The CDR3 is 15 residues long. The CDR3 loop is CASSLAGTSENEQFF. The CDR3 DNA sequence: TGTGCCAGCAGTTTAGCCGGGACTAGCGAGAATGAGCAGTTCTTC.

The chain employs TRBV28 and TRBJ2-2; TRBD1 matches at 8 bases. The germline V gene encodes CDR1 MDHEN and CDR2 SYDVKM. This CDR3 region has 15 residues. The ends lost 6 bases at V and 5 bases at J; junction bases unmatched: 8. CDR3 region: CASRGWTGRTGELFF. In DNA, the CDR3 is TGTGCCAGCAGGGGCTGGACAGGGAGGACCGGGGAGCTGTTTTTT.

The DNA for the CDR3 is TGTGCCAGCAGCTTAGCGGCCAGCGCGGAGAGTGGCTACACCTTC. It is translated as CASSLAASAESGYTF. The J gene is TRBJ1-2, the V gene TRBV7-9; D uncertain. Germline loops: CDR1 SEHNR, CDR2 FQNEAQ (reference sequence). V lost 0 bases and J 7 bases, leaving 15 bases between the germline ends. The CDR3 consists of 15 residues. The variable domain in full, completed from reference TRBV7-9 and TRBJ1-2, reads DTGVSQNPRHKITKRGQNVTFRCDPISEHNRLYWYRQTLGQGPEFLTYFQNEAQLEKSRLLSDRFSAERPKGSFSTLEIQRTEQGDSAMYLCASSLAASAESGYTFGSGTRLTVV.

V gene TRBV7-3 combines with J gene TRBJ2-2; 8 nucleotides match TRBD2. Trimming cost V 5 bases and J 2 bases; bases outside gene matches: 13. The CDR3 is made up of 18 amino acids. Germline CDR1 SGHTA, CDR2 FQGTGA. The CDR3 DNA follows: TGTGCCAGCAGCAGAGCAGCTAGTCTAGCGGGCAACACCGGGGAGCTGTTTTTT. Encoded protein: CASSRAASLAGNTGELFF.

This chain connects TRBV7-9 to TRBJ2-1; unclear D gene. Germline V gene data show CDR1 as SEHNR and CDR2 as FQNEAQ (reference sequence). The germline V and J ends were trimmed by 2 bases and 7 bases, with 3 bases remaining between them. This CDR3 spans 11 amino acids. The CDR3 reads CASSLRNEQFF. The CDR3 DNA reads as TGTGCCAGCAGCTTACGGAATGAGCAGTTCTTC.

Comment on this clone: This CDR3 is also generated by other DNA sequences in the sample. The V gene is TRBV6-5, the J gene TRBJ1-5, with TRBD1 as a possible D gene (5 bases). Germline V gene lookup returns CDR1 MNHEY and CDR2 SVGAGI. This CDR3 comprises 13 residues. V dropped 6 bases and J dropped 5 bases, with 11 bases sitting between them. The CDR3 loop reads CASSLDSYQPQHF. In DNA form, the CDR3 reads TGTGCCAGCAGCCTCGACAGTTATCAGCCCCAGCATTTT.

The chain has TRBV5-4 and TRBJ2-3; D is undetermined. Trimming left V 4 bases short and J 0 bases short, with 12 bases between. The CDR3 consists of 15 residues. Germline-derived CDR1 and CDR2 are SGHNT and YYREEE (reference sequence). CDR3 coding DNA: TGTGCCAGCAGCAGAGGTACGCCTAGCACAGATACGCAGTATTTT. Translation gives CASSRGTPSTDTQYF. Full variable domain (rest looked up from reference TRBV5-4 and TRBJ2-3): ETGVTQSPTHLIKTRGQQVTLRCSSQSGHNTVSWYQQALGQGPQFIFQYYREEENGRGNFPPRFSGLQFPNYSSELNVNALELDDSALYLCASSRGTPSTDTQYFGPGTRLTVL.

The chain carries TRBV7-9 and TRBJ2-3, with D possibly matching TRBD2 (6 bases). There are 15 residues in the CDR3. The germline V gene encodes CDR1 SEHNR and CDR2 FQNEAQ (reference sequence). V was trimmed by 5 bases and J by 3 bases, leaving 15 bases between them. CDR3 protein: CASSLGGVGTDTQYF. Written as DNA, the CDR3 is TGTGCCAGCAGCCTGGGGGGAGTCGGTACAGATACGCAGTATTTT.

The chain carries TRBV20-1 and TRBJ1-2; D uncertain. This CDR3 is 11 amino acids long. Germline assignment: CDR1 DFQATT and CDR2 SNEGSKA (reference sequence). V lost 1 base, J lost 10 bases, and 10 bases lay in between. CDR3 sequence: CSARANALYTF. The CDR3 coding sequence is TGCAGTGCTAGAGCCAACGCGCTCTACACCTTC.

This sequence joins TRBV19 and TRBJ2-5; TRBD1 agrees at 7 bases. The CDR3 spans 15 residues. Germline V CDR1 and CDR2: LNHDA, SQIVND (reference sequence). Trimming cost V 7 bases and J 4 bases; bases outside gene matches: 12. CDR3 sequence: CASTSQGVEGETQYF. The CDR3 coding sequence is TGTGCCAGTACCTCTCAGGGGGTTGAAGGAGAGACCCAGTACTTC.

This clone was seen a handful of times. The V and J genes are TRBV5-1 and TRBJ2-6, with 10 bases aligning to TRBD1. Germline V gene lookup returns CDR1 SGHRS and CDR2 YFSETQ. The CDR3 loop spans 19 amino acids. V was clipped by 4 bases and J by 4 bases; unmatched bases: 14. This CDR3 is CASSPQGQGPSWGANVLTF. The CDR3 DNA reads TGCGCCAGCAGCCCCCAGGGACAGGGGCCGTCTTGGGGGGCCAACGTCCTGACTTTC.

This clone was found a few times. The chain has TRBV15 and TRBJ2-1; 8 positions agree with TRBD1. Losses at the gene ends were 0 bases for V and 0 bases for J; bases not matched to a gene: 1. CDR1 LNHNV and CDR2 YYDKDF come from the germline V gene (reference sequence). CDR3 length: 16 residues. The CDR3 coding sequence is TGTGCCACCAGCAGAGATACAGGGGGCTCCTACAATGAGCAGTTCTTC. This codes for CATSRDTGGSYNEQFF.

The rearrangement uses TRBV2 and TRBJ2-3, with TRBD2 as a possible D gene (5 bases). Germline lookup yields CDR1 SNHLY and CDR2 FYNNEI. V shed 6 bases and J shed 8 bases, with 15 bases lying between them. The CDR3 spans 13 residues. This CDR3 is CASRLDPLGTQYF. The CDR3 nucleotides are TGTGCCAGCAGACTAGACCCCCTAGGTACGCAGTATTTT.